This entry lists 6 T cell receptor beta chains sequenced from one sample in a study of shared clonotypes between healthy human individuals. The data were produced by immunoSEQ multiplex PCR, yet TCRdb's version contains in-frame clones alone and is incomplete. The sample carries approximately 700,000 clones, 55% to 85% recorded once. The source material was memory CD4+ T cells sorted from blood. Described subset: CD45RA-negative fraction. The receptor set was obtained from a woman in her thirties in good health.

The V and J genes are TRBV6-1 and TRBJ2-4, with D unresolved. The V and J ends lost 7 bases and 2 bases respectively, with 12 bases between them. Per the germline V gene, CDR1 is MNHNS and CDR2 is SASEGT. The length of the CDR3 is 14 residues. As DNA, the CDR3 is TGTGCCAGCAAATCAGGTAGCCCCAAAAACATTCAGTACTTC. Amino acids: CASKSGSPKNIQYF.

The chain couples TRBV27 to TRBJ2-4, with D unresolved. Trimming removed 6 bases from V and 8 bases from J, with 5 bases in between. The CDR3 spans 10 residues. Germline loops: CDR1 MNHEY, CDR2 SMNVEV (reference sequence). In nucleotides, the CDR3 is TGTGCCAGCAGCCAGGACATTCAGTACTTC. This encodes CASSQDIQYF.

The chain joins TRBV5-1 to TRBJ1-1, with TRBD1 matching over 7 bases. Germline V lookup: CDR1 SGHRS, CDR2 YFSETQ. This CDR3 spans 15 amino acids. Losses at the gene ends were 7 bases for V and 3 bases for J; bases not matched to a gene: 12. This CDR3 reads CASRNRGEVYTEAFF. CDR3 in DNA: TGCGCCAGCCGGAACAGGGGCGAGGTTTACACTGAAGCTTTCTTT.

This chain joins TRBV4-1 and TRBJ1-1; no clear D. The CDR3 runs 19 residues. The germline gives CDR1 MGHRA, CDR2 YSYEKL. V was cut by 0 bases and J by 0 bases, with 20 bases left in between. CDR3 nucleotides: TGCGCCAGCAGCCAAGATCGTGTGGGTCAGACGGCCATGAACACTGAAGCTTTCTTT. It yields the protein CASSQDRVGQTAMNTEAFF.

V is TRBV6-5 and J is TRBJ2-2; D perhaps matches TRBD2 (5 bases). Germline V lookup: CDR1 MNHEY, CDR2 SVGAGI. Trimming stripped 0 bases from V and 7 bases from J, with 12 bases between. CDR3 size: 15 residues. In DNA form, the CDR3 reads TGTGCCAGCAGTTACTCGGCTAGCTGGGGCGGGGAGCTGTTTTTT. As protein: CASSYSASWGGELFF.

This sequence joins TRBV5-1 and TRBJ2-7, with D possibly being TRBD2 (6 bases). In germline, CDR1 is SGHRS, CDR2 YFSETQ. Deletions cut 0 bases from V and 2 bases from J, with 15 bases between. There are 16 residues in the CDR3. CDR3 nucleotides: TGCGCCAGCAGCTTGGGAGCCGGGGGTTTTACCTACGAGCAGTACTTC. Encoded protein: CASSLGAGGFTYEQYF.